Here is one TCR beta chain with its context. No antigen is known for it. A second about 7 to 12 cycle PCR used barcoded and J-beta primers. Sequencing yielded, for each sample, at least 3 million paired-end reads carrying CDR3. MiXCR, applied by TCRdb to the 5' RACE reads, yields one record per CDR3 protein. Seen here are roughly 1,800,000 distinct CDR3 sequences, 40% to 55% observed once, and the top ten hold less than 2.5%. This CDR3 comprises 17 residues. Germline V CDR1 and CDR2: SGHVS, FQNEAQ. V gave up 3 bases and J gave up 3 bases; unmatched junction bases: 14. The authors extracted at least 6 micrograms of total RNA per sample. This sample was included in a study of blood T cells in healthy people across ages. Study-wide results and caveats: Versus aged donors, long-lived donors had higher diversity and more naive CD4+ cells.

This clonotype was sampled from a woman aged 40 to 49 in good health. The chain is built from TRBV7-8 and TRBJ2-7; TRBD1 matches 7 bases. The sample comprised blood. The CDR3 nucleotides are TGTGCCAGCAGCTTCCCCGAACCCGGGACAGAGATCTACGAGCAGTACTTC. This codes for CASSFPEPGTEIYEQYF.